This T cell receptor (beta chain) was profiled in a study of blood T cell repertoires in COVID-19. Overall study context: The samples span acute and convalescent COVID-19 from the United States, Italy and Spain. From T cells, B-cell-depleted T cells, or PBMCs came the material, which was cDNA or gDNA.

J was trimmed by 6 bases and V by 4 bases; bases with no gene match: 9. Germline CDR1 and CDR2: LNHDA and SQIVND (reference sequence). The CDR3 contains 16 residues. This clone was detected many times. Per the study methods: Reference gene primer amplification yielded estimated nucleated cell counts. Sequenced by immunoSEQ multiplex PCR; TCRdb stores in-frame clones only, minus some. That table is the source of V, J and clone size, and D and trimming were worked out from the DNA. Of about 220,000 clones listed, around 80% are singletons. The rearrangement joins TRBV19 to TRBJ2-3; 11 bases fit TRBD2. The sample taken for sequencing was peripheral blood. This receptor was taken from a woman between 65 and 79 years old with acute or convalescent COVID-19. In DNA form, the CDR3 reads TGTGCCAGTAGTACACTAGCGGGGGCCGTTGGGGATACGCAGTATTTT. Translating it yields CASSTLAGAVGDTQYF.